The clone carrying this T cell receptor beta chain was detected only a few times. This sample stems from a study of blood T cell repertoires in COVID-19. Clinical history as reported by participants underpinned cohort assignment. The germline V gene has CDR1 KGHSH and CDR2 LQKENI. V was shortened by 8 bases and J by 3 bases, with 13 bases between the two germline ends. This CDR3 has 13 amino acids. TCRdb keeps only in-frame clones here, not all; method: immunoSEQ multiplex PCR. This table holds approximately 400,000 clones, 75% to 90% found once. The rearrangement links TRBV18 to TRBJ1-1, with D possibly being TRBD1 (5 bases). The clonotype was recovered from a woman between 45 and 60 years old who had recovered from COVID-19. The sample was PBMCs or T cells enriched from blood (not recorded which). CDR3 loop: CASEGKGYTEAFF. In nucleotides, the CDR3 is TGTGCCAGCGAAGGGAAGGGGTACACTGAAGCTTTCTTT.